This TCR beta chain was retrieved from a study of T cell repertoires in cytomegalovirus infection. Study as a whole: Public TCR beta signatures provided an indication of both CMV infection and a matching HLA type. Broader study findings: Dominating the ex vivo response were TCR beta clonotypes that were CMV-specific and HLA-C-restricted.

TCRdb reanalysed the reads using MiXCR and keeps one entry per CDR3 protein. The data hold about 50,000 distinct CDR3 sequences, with 20% observed a single time. This clonotype was recorded once. Antigen: not known. The germline V gene has CDR1 MNHEY and CDR2 SVGEGT. The CDR3 totals 18 residues. Trimming removed 2 bases from V and 2 bases from J; junction bases left unmatched: 9. The chain carries TRBV6-2 or TRBV6-3 and TRBJ2-6, with 7 bases aligning to TRBD1. This specimen was CD8+ T cells from cultured PBMCs, taken from culture after CMV antigen stimulation. The clonotype was recovered from a human donor in good health (CMV status not recorded). Some clones in this sample may be carry-over from other donors' samples. The CDR3 sequence: CASSYSRQGWAGANVLTF. The CDR3 nucleotides read TGTGCCAGCAGTTACAGCCGACAGGGCTGGGCTGGGGCCAACGTCCTGACTTTC.